Following are 15 T cell receptor beta chains from one sample sequenced in a study of T cells in Graves' hyperthyroidism and ophthalmopathy. RNA transcripts were the template for amplifying TCR beta CDR3 regions. The study used the HTBI primer set for a first-round RT-PCR of the TCR CDR3. Each CDR3 protein gets one entry after TCRdb re-called the multiplex PCR reads with MiXCR. This table holds under 650,000 distinct CDR3 sequences, 15% to 20% found once. Specimen: blood. The receptors originated from a woman aged 25 to 39 with Graves' hyperthyroidism.

This clonotype has ten or more counts. The rearrangement links TRBV28 to TRBJ1-2; no clear D. Trimming took off 5 bases at V and 0 bases at J, with 16 bases between the two ends. The CDR3 length is 16 residues. Germline assignment: CDR1 MDHEN and CDR2 SYDVKM. The CDR3 spells CASSPPYGISNYGYTF. CDR3 in DNA: TGTGCCAGCAGTCCTCCGTATGGAATTTCTAACTATGGCTACACCTTC.

This rearrangement joins TRBV11-2 to TRBJ2-1; a possible D gene is TRBD2 (5 bases). The germline V gene has CDR1 SGHAT and CDR2 FQNNGV. The CDR3 is 14 amino acids. V was trimmed by 5 bases and J by 6 bases, leaving 14 bases between them. CDR3 sequence: CASSLSPSSNEQFF. CDR3 nucleotides: TGTGCCAGCAGCCTCTCCCCTAGCTCCAATGAGCAGTTCTTC.

At least ten counts were recorded for this clonotype. This sequence joins TRBV24-1 and TRBJ2-7; 7 nucleotides match TRBD1. The V segment lost 7 bases and the J segment 5 bases; nucleotides outside the gene matches: 10. The germline V gene has CDR1 KGHDR and CDR2 SFDVKD. There are 14 residues in the CDR3. CDR3 nucleotide sequence: TGTGCCACCAGCCACAGGGGAGATATCCACGAGCAGTACTTC. Amino acids: CATSHRGDIHEQYF.

This clonotype occurred a few times. V usage is TRBV12-3 or TRBV12-4 and J usage is TRBJ1-6; D remains ambiguous. The CDR3 is 15 amino acids. V lost 5 bases and J 7 bases, leaving 15 bases between the germline ends. Here the CDR3 reads CASSPTWAQNSPLHF. DNA for the CDR3: TGTGCCAGCAGTCCCACTTGGGCCCAAAATTCACCCCTCCACTTT.

In this sample, this clonotype turned up a few times. This chain connects TRBV6-1 to TRBJ2-4; D might be TRBD1 (6 bases). Trimming pared 8 bases from V and 0 bases from J, leaving 17 bases between. CDR1 and CDR2 from the germline V gene are MNHNS and SASEGT. This CDR3 is 16 amino acids long. The CDR3 DNA sequence: TGTGCCAGCTCCCAGCCGGACAGAGTAGCCAAAAACATTCAGTACTTC. Translated: CASSQPDRVAKNIQYF.

This chain links TRBV5-1 with TRBJ2-5; 7 positions match TRBD1. In germline, CDR1 is SGHRS, CDR2 YFSETQ. The CDR3 contains 16 residues. Unmatched junction bases numbered 8, after V lost 0 bases and J lost 3 bases. The DNA of the CDR3 is TGCGCCAGCAGCTTGGAGGGGGCAAGCGGTGAAGAGACCCAGTACTTC. Translating gives CASSLEGASGEETQYF.

This clonotype was detected only a few times. CDR3 DNA sequence: TGTGCCAGCAGCCAAGACCAGGGGAACTATGGCTACACCTTC. It is translated as CASSQDQGNYGYTF. This sequence joins TRBV4-2 and TRBJ1-2; TRBD1 is a possible D gene (6 bases). CDR1 LGHNA and CDR2 YNFKEQ come from the germline V gene. Trimming pared 0 bases from V and 2 bases from J, leaving 7 bases between. This CDR3 comprises 14 residues.

This clonotype was seen more than once but under ten times. The chain links TRBV15 to TRBJ1-1; D is unclear. CDR1 and CDR2 (germline): LNHNV, YYDKDF (reference sequence). Trimming pared 3 bases from V and 3 bases from J, leaving 14 bases between. CDR3 size: 15 residues. CDR3: CATSSPRERDTEAFF. The CDR3 DNA sequence: TGTGCCACCAGCAGTCCCCGGGAACGCGACACTGAAGCTTTCTTT.

This clonotype was found many times. The chain uses TRBV7-8 and TRBJ1-5; 7 nucleotides match TRBD1. Germline V gene lookup returns CDR1 SGHVS and CDR2 FQNEAQ. The CDR3 consists of 14 residues. V was clipped by 5 bases and J by 5 bases; unmatched bases: 6. The CDR3 loop is CASSPSTGYQPQHF. As DNA, the CDR3 is TGTGCCAGCAGCCCGTCGACAGGGTATCAGCCCCAGCATTTT.

Only a few counts were recorded for this clonotype. The chain employs TRBV6-1 and TRBJ1-5; D is perhaps TRBD1 (6 bases). CDR3 length equals 11 residues. CDR1 and CDR2 (germline): MNHNS, SASEGT. V was cut by 6 bases and J by 8 bases, with 8 bases left in between. The chain's CDR3 is CASRRGEPQHF. In DNA form, the CDR3 reads TGTGCCAGCAGGAGGGGGGAGCCCCAGCATTTT.

This clonotype has a count of ten or more. The chain combines TRBV20-1 with TRBJ2-1, with 8 bases that match TRBD2. V dropped 1 base and J dropped 7; count of bases not matched to a gene: 6. CDR3 length equals 14 residues. Germline values: CDR1 DFQATT, CDR2 SNEGSKA (reference sequence). The chain's CDR3 is CSARGGLGINEQFF. The CDR3 DNA reads TGCAGTGCTAGAGGGGGACTAGGGATTAATGAGCAGTTCTTC.

This clonotype appeared many times. This chain links TRBV18 with TRBJ1-1, with unresolved D. V lost 2 bases and J lost 1, with 11 bases in between. Germline V lookup: CDR1 KGHSH, CDR2 LQKENI. The CDR3 extends over 15 amino acids. CDR3 protein: CASSPLGSGNTEAFF. In DNA form, the CDR3 reads TGTGCCAGCTCACCATTAGGGAGTGGGAACACTGAAGCTTTCTTT. Drawing the rest from reference TRBV18 and TRBJ1-1, the complete variable domain is NAGVMQNPRHLVRRRGQEARLRCSPMKGHSHVYWYRQLPEEGLKFMVYLQKENIIDESGMPKERFSAEFPKEGPSILRIQQVVRGDSAAYFCASSPLGSGNTEAFFGQGTRLTVV.

The chain joins TRBV4-3 to TRBJ2-7; 8 nucleotides match TRBD2. V shed 0 bases and J 0 bases; nucleotides not matched to a gene: 4. Germline lookup yields CDR1 LGHNA and CDR2 YSLEER. The CDR3 is 16 residues long. CDR3 coding DNA: TGCGCCAGCAGCCAAGAAATAGCGGGAACCTCCTACGAGCAGTACTTC. Translation: CASSQEIAGTSYEQYF.

The chain combines TRBV7-9 with TRBJ2-2, with D perhaps matching TRBD2 (6 bases). Trimming removed 5 bases at V and 10 bases at J, with 11 bases between. The CDR3 extends over 12 amino acids. Germline V CDR1 and CDR2: SEHNR, FQNEAQ (reference sequence). The CDR3 loop is CASSARRVELFF. CDR3 sequence (DNA): TGTGCCAGCAGCGCTAGGAGGGTGGAGCTGTTTTTT.

The chain couples TRBV13 to TRBJ1-1; the match to TRBD1 covers 8 bases. The germline V gene has CDR1 PRHDT and CDR2 FYEKMQ (reference sequence). This CDR3 contains 16 residues. Trimming cost V 5 bases and J 5 bases; bases outside gene matches: 13. The CDR3 DNA follows: TGTGCCAGCAGCGTAGCGTCCCAGGGGGCGCGGACTGAAGCTTTCTTT. This translates into CASSVASQGARTEAFF.